This TCR beta chain was captured by sequencing in a study of blood T cell repertoires in COVID-19. The CDR3 sequence is 18 residues long. Germline loops: CDR1 SGDLS, CDR2 YYNGEE. V shed 0 bases, J shed 1 base, and the junction held 10 bases outside the gene matches. Sequenced by immunoSEQ multiplex PCR; TCRdb stores in-frame clones only, minus some. The repertoire holds around 250,000 clones, approximately 86% seen once, with just under 9% in the top ten. A word on this clone: In the same sample, other DNA sequences code for this CDR3.

The sample taken for sequencing was peripheral blood. The chain is built from TRBV9 and TRBJ2-5; 9 bases agree with TRBD2. The source is a man between 35 and 55 years old with active or convalescent COVID-19. CDR3 sequence: CASSVATGGGGAQETQYF. The CDR3 region has the DNA TGTGCCAGCAGCGTAGCTACGGGTGGCGGGGGGGCCCAAGAGACCCAGTACTTC.